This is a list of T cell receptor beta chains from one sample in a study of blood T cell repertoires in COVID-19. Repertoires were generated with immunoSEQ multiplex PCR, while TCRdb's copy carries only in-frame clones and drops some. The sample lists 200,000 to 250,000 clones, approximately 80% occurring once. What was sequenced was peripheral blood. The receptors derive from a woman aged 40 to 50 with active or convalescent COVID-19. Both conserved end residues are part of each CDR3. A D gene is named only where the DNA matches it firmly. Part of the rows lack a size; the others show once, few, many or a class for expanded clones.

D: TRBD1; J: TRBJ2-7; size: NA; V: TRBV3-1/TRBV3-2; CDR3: CASSFQTGLYEQYF; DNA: TGTGCCAGCAGCTTTCAGACAGGGCTATACGAGCAGTACTTC
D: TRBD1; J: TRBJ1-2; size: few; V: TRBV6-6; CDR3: CASRRVDRGNYGYTF; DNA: TGTGCCAGCAGGCGAGTTGACAGGGGGAACTATGGCTACACCTTC
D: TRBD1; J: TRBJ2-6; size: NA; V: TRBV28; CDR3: CASSASGRQGAHSGANVLTF; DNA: TGTGCCAGCAGTGCCTCCGGTAGACAGGGGGCGCACTCTGGGGCCAACGTCCTGACTTTC
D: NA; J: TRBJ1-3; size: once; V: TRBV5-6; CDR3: CASSADPGQRNTIYF; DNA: TGTGCCAGCAGCGCCGACCCTGGACAGCGAAACACCATATATTTT
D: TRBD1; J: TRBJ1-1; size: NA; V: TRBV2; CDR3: CASRETGKGGEAFF; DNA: TGTGCCAGCAGGGAGACAGGGAAGGGTGGTGAAGCTTTCTTT
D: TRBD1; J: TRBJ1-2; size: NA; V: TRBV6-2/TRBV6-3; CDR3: CASSYRGGNYGYTF; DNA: TGTGCCAGCAGTTACCGAGGGGGCAACTATGGCTACACCTTC
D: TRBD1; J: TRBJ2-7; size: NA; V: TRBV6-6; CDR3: CASRPSRTGGGYEQYF; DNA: TGTGCCAGCAGACCTAGTCGGACAGGGGGCGGCTACGAGCAGTACTTC
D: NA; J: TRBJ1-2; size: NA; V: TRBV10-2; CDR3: CASSETHDGGYTF; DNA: TGCGCCAGCAGTGAAACTCACGACGGGGGCTACACCTTC
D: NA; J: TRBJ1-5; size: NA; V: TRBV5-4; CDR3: CASSSTLEAGQPQHF; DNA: TGTGCCAGCAGTTCAACCTTGGAGGCCGGTCAGCCCCAGCATTTT
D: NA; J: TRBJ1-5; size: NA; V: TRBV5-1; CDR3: CASSLTGGNQPQHF; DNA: TGCGCCAGCAGCTTGACAGGTGGCAATCAGCCCCAGCATTTT
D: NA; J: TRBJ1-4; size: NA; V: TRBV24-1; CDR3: CATSSGSSNEKLFF; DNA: TGTGCCACCAGTTCAGGCAGTTCGAATGAAAAACTGTTTTTT
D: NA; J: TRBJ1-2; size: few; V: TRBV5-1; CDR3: CASSPAGKFDYGYTF; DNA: TGCGCCAGCAGCCCCGCAGGGAAATTTGACTATGGCTACACCTTC
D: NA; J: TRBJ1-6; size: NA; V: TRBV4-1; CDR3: CASSLTGGRRSPLHF; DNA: TGCGCCAGCAGTCTAACCGGGGGGCGCCGGTCACCCCTCCACTTT
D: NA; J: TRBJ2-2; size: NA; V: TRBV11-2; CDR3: CASSLGPGRNTGELFF; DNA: TGTGCCAGCAGCTTGGGCCCTGGCAGGAACACCGGGGAGCTGTTTTTT
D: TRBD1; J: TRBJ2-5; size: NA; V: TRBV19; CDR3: CASSVGTGRKETQYF; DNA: TGTGCCAGTAGTGTTGGGACAGGGAGGAAAGAGACCCAGTACTTC
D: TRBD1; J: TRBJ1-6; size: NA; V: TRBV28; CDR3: CASSQPTGGGGHSPLHF; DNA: TGTGCCAGCAGTCAACCGACAGGGGGAGGGGGTCATTCACCCCTCCACTTT
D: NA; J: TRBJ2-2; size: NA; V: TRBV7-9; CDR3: CASSRTMGGLNTGELFF; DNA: TGTGCCAGCAGCCGGACGATGGGGGGTTTGAACACCGGGGAGCTGTTTTTT
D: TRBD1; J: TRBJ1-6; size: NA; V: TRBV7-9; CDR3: CASRGQGRSPLHF; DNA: TGTGCCAGCAGAGGACAGGGGCGCTCACCCCTCCACTTT
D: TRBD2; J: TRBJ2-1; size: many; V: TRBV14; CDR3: CASSQEPAGGLNEQFF; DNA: TGTGCCAGCAGCCAAGAACCAGCGGGGGGGCTCAATGAGCAGTTCTTC
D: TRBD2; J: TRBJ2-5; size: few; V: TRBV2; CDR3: CASRGGSGGQETQYF; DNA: TGTGCCAGCAGGGGTGGGAGCGGGGGACAAGAGACCCAGTACTTC